This T cell receptor (beta chain) was captured in a study of molecular identifiers for immune sequencing clone quantification. This clonotype was counted a few times. A single record per CDR3 protein comes from TCRdb applying MiXCR to the PCR reads. The sample holds tens of thousands of distinct CDR3 sequences, approximately 40% seen once. The clonotype was recovered from a human donor in good health. Some libraries in this study had Jurkat cell RNA spiked in. Sequenced material: naive CD8+ T cells from blood, with Jurkat cell RNA spiked in. Subset in this sample: FACS-sorted CD8+CD4-CCR7+CD45RA+ naive T cells.

The CDR3 region is CATSREPWHIQETQYF. CDR3 bases: TGTGCCACCAGCAGAGAACCATGGCATATTCAAGAGACCCAGTACTTC. This chain joins TRBV15 and TRBJ2-5; D remains ambiguous. V lost 0 bases and J lost 2, with 13 bases in between. CDR3 size: 16 residues. Germline V gene data show CDR1 as LNHNV and CDR2 as YYDKDF (reference sequence).